The 14 T cell receptor beta chains given below trace back to one sample, sequenced in a study of blood T cell repertoires in COVID-19 (dated by TCRdb to about 2020). To prepare the library, the immunoSEQ multiplex PCR assay was applied. What TCRdb holds here is the immuneACCESS table cut down to in-frame rearrangements. Part of the clones is not present; checked against another copy, under half of the missing clones reflect an unresolved V gene, and the others are unexplained. This sample holds under 35,000 clones; approximately 72% were observed only once. The ten most abundant clones make up approximately 40% of the sample. The source material was peripheral blood. The receptor set was obtained from a man older than 75 with acute or convalescent COVID-19.

The V call is TRBV6-5, the J call TRBJ1-2; perhaps TRBD1 as D (5 bases). V was pared by 4 bases and J by 4 bases, with 13 bases between. Germline CDR1 is MNHEY and CDR2 is SVGAGI. This CDR3 spans 14 amino acids. The CDR3 protein is CASSFSQGGYGYTF. In DNA, the CDR3 is TGTGCCAGCAGTTTTTCTCAGGGCGGCTATGGCTACACCTTC.

The chain carries TRBV30 and TRBJ1-6; 7 nucleotides agree with TRBD1. Germline assignment: CDR1 GTSNPN and CDR2 SVGIG (reference sequence). The CDR3 length is 15 residues. Trimming removed 2 bases from V and 10 bases from J; junction bases left unmatched: 11. The DNA of the CDR3 is TGTGCCTGGAGTACATCTTCGACAGGGAGGTCACCCCTCCACTTT. Encoded protein: CAWSTSSTGRSPLHF.

This clone appeared a few times. The V call is TRBV4-1, the J call TRBJ1-2, with no clear D. The CDR3 totals 15 residues. Between the trimmed V and J ends, which lost 1 base and 5 bases, there was a span of 14 bases. CDR1 is MGHRA and CDR2 is YSYEKL in the germline V gene. CDR3 sequence (DNA): TGCGCCAGCAGCCAAGGACCCCAGCCGGGGTATGGCTACACCTTC. It encodes CASSQGPQPGYGYTF.

The V and J genes are TRBV6-2 or TRBV6-3 and TRBJ1-6, with 7 bases lining up with TRBD1. V was pared by 4 bases and J by 8 bases, with 11 bases of the junction left unmatched. This CDR3 has 16 amino acids. Germline loops: CDR1 MNHEY, CDR2 SVGEGT. Here the CDR3 DNA reads TGTGCCAGCAGTTCTGACAGGGAGAGTCTTTATTCACCCCTCCACTTT. Protein: CASSSDRESLYSPLHF.

V and J are TRBV20-1 and TRBJ2-7, with TRBD1 matching over 7 bases. J was trimmed by 3 bases and V by 6 bases; bases with no gene match: 2. This CDR3 contains 11 residues. Per germline, CDR1 DFQATT and CDR2 SNEGSKA (reference sequence). Here the CDR3 DNA reads TGCAGTGCAGGACAGGTCTACGAGCAGTACTTC. Amino acid sequence: CSAGQVYEQYF.

The V call is TRBV29-1, the J call TRBJ1-1; 7 bases are shared with TRBD1. V shed 8 bases and J 1 base; nucleotides not matched to a gene: 7. Germline lookup yields CDR1 SQVTM and CDR2 ANQGSEA. The CDR3 has 13 amino acids. CDR3 protein: CSSTGQQNTEAFF. CDR3 coding DNA: TGCAGCAGTACGGGACAGCAGAACACTGAAGCTTTCTTT.

As DNA, the CDR3 is TGTGCCAGCAGCTTAGGGGGACAGAGAGGCTACGAGCAGTACTTC. Translation gives CASSLGGQRGYEQYF. The rearrangement links TRBV7-2 to TRBJ2-7; TRBD1 matches at 7 bases. Germline CDR1 reads SGHTA; CDR2 reads FQGNSA. This CDR3 comprises 15 residues. Trimming at V came to 1 base and at J to 3 bases, leaving 6 bases not matched to a gene. Combining the CDR3 with reference TRBV7-2 and TRBJ2-7 gives the whole variable domain GAGVSQSPSNKVTEKGKDVELRCDPISGHTALYWYRQSLGQGLEFLIYFQGNSAPDKSGLPSDRFSAERTGGSVSTLTIQRTQQEDSAVYLCASSLGGQRGYEQYFGPGTRLTVT.

The rearrangement links TRBV2 to TRBJ1-1, with D unresolved. This CDR3 region has 13 residues. Germline CDR1 and CDR2: SNHLY and FYNNEI. Trimming shortened V by 6 bases and J by 0 bases, and 8 bases separated the two germline ends. The CDR3 bases are TGTGCCAGCAGCCTGTACATGAACACTGAAGCTTTCTTT. This sequence encodes CASSLYMNTEAFF.

The rearrangement joins TRBV4-1 to TRBJ2-7; D might be TRBD1 (5 bases). The CDR3 sequence is 15 residues long. Germline V gene lookup returns CDR1 MGHRA and CDR2 YSYEKL. V lost 2 bases to trimming and J lost 2 bases, with 13 bases between them. In DNA form, the CDR3 reads TGCGCCAGCAGCCAAACCCCCAGGGCCGCCTACGAGCAGTACTTC. Translation: CASSQTPRAAYEQYF.

The chain joins TRBV7-3 to TRBJ2-1; 8 positions agree with TRBD1. Trimming at V came to 2 bases and at J to 1 base, leaving 7 bases not matched to a gene. This CDR3 spans 17 amino acids. CDR1 is SGHTA, CDR2 FQGTGA, per germline. The CDR3 loop is CASSLGRGDRSYNEQFF. DNA for the CDR3: TGTGCCAGCAGCTTAGGAAGAGGGGACAGGTCCTACAATGAGCAGTTCTTC.

V and J are TRBV20-1 and TRBJ1-2, with 8 bases fitting TRBD1. Germline V gene sequence: CDR1 DFQATT, CDR2 SNEGSKA (reference sequence). Trimming removed 3 bases from V and 4 bases from J; junction bases left unmatched: 4. The CDR3 runs 13 residues. This CDR3 is CSASYRGGYGYTF. The CDR3 DNA sequence: TGCAGTGCTAGTTACAGGGGGGGCTATGGCTACACCTTC.

The genes are TRBV29-1 and TRBJ1-2, with 8 bases identical to TRBD1. The CDR3 extends over 13 amino acids. J was trimmed by 2 bases and V by 5 bases; bases with no gene match: 4. Germline CDR1 SQVTM, CDR2 ANQGSEA. The CDR3 region has the DNA TGCAGCGTTTGGGGGGACAGGAACTATGGCTACACCTTC. Translated, it gives CSVWGDRNYGYTF.

V usage is TRBV4-3 and J usage is TRBJ2-3; 16 bases fit TRBD2. Germline V gene lookup returns CDR1 LGHNA and CDR2 YSLEER. The trim removed 0 bases at V and 2 bases at J, leaving 8 bases unmatched. The CDR3 covers 20 residues. CDR3 nucleotide sequence: TGCGCCAGCAGCCAAGATGGGACTAGCGGGGGGGGCTACCACACAGATACGCAGTATTTT. This gives the protein CASSQDGTSGGGYHTDTQYF.

The chain employs TRBV19 and TRBJ2-3; 11 nucleotides match TRBD2. Trimming removed 1 base from V and 0 bases from J; junction bases left unmatched: 6. From germline, CDR1 is LNHDA and CDR2 SQIVND (reference sequence). The CDR3 sequence is 18 residues long. The CDR3 sequence: CASSIASGGTTSTDTQYF. The CDR3 bases are TGTGCCAGTAGTATAGCTAGCGGGGGGACAACTAGCACAGATACGCAGTATTTT.